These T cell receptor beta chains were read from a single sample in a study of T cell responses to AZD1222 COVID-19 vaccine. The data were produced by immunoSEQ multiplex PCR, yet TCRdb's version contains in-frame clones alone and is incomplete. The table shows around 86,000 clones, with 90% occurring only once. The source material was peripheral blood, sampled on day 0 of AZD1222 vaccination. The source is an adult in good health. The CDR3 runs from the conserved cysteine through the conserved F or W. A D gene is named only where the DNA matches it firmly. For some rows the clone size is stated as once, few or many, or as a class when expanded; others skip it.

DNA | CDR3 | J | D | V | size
TGCGCCAGCAGCTTGGTTGCGGAGAACACCGGGGAGCTGTTTTTT | CASSLVAENTGELFF | TRBJ2-2 | . | TRBV5-1 | .
TGCAGCGCGCTACCCGGACAGGGTGGTTCCTACGAGCAGTACTTC | CSALPGQGGSYEQYF | TRBJ2-7 | TRBD1 | TRBV29-1 | .
TGTGCCAGTAGTACTCGGGGGTATAATTCACCCCTCCACTTT | CASSTRGYNSPLHF | TRBJ1-6 | . | TRBV19 | .
TGTGCCAGCAGCCCCAACAGGGCGGTGGGCGGGGAGCTGTTTTTT | CASSPNRAVGGELFF | TRBJ2-2 | . | TRBV7-3 | once
TGTGCCAGCTTCCCCGCCGGGGCAGGCGAAAAACTGTTTTTT | CASFPAGAGEKLFF | TRBJ1-4 | . | TRBV6-5 | .
TGTGCCAGCAGCTGGGCAAAGGACAGGGGGCTCAGCGCGAACACCGGGGAGCTGTTTTTT | CASSWAKDRGLSANTGELFF | TRBJ2-2 | TRBD1 | TRBV7-9 | .
TGTGCCAGCAGTGACCCTTCTGTAGGGAACACTGAAGCTTTCTTT | CASSDPSVGNTEAFF | TRBJ1-1 | . | TRBV28 | .
TGTGCCAGCAGCCCCGGGACGGCTATTTGGCCCCAGCATTTT | CASSPGTAIWPQHF | TRBJ1-5 | . | TRBV9 | .
TGCGCCAGCAGCGCCAGCGGGTGGAGAACTAGCACAGATACGCAGTATTTT | CASSASGWRTSTDTQYF | TRBJ2-3 | . | TRBV5-1 | .
TGTGCCAGCTCACTAGACGGTCAAATCCCACACGGCTACACCTTC | CASSLDGQIPHGYTF | TRBJ1-2 | . | TRBV18 | .
TGTGCCAGCAGCTGGGGGGTTCAGCCCCAGCATTTT | CASSWGVQPQHF | TRBJ1-5 | . | TRBV7-2 | .
TGTGCCACCACAGGCATAGGGGGTTCCTACGAGCAGTACTTC | CATTGIGGSYEQYF | TRBJ2-7 | . | TRBV2 | .
TGTGCCAGCAGCGCCAAGAACTATGGCTACACCTTC | CASSAKNYGYTF | TRBJ1-2 | . | TRBV9 | .
TGTGCCAGCAGCTTAGACAGCCAGGGGACTTTTTCCGGTGGCTACACCTTC | CASSLDSQGTFSGGYTF | TRBJ1-2 | . | TRBV7-2 | .
TGTGCCAGCAGCCAAGGAGTAGAAGCTTTCTTT | CASSQGVEAFF | TRBJ1-1 | . | TRBV6-2/TRBV6-3 | .
TGTGCCAGCAGCTTAGGGGGAACAGTGAAGAACACTGAAGCTTTCTTT | CASSLGGTVKNTEAFF | TRBJ1-1 | . | TRBV7-2 | once
TGTGCCAGTGGCCGGGGGGCCCTCCCCACAGATACGCAGTATTTT | CASGRGALPTDTQYF | TRBJ2-3 | . | TRBV19 | .
TGCAGTGCTAGTTGGCCGGTCGGCGAAAAACTGTTTTTT | CSASWPVGEKLFF | TRBJ1-4 | . | TRBV20-1 | .
TGTGCCAGCAGGTCCGGGACTTCGTACGGAGCTTTCTTT | CASRSGTSYGAFF | TRBJ1-1 | . | TRBV6-5 | .
TGTGCCAGCAGTTTAGACCGGCGGGGAGGGGGTCCCCAGCATTTT | CASSLDRRGGGPQHF | TRBJ1-5 | . | TRBV27 | .
TGTGCCTGGAGTGTAGGGGGGGGCTCTGGGGCCAACGTCCTGACTTTC | CAWSVGGGSGANVLTF | TRBJ2-6 | . | TRBV30 | .
TGTGCCAGCTCACTCTGGGCAGTTAATTCACCCCTCCACTTT | CASSLWAVNSPLHF | TRBJ1-6 | . | TRBV18 | .
TGTGCCAGCAGTTACACTGAGAACAATGAGCAGTTCTTC | CASSYTENNEQFF | TRBJ2-1 | . | TRBV6-2/TRBV6-3 | once
TGTGCCAGCAGCTTAGTGGGGGGAGGAGACGAGCAGTACTTC | CASSLVGGGDEQYF | TRBJ2-7 | . | TRBV7-3 | .
TGTGCCAGCACCCCCTCCGGGACAAAGAACACTGAAGCTTTCTTT | CASTPSGTKNTEAFF | TRBJ1-1 | . | TRBV6-2/TRBV6-3 | .
TGTGCCAGCAGCCCACGGACAGGCTTGAGCTCCTACAATGAGCAGTTCTTC | CASSPRTGLSSYNEQFF | TRBJ2-1 | TRBD1 | TRBV9 | .
TGTGCCAGCTCACCACTCAGCGATACCAATCAGCCCCAGCATTTT | CASSPLSDTNQPQHF | TRBJ1-5 | . | TRBV18 | once
TGTGCCAGCAGCCAAGTGGGGAACTCTGGAAACACCATATATTTT | CASSQVGNSGNTIYF | TRBJ1-3 | . | TRBV3-1/TRBV3-2 | .
TGTGCCAGCAGTTACAGACAGACGAACACTGAAGCTTTCTTT | CASSYRQTNTEAFF | TRBJ1-1 | . | TRBV6-2/TRBV6-3 | .
TGTGCCAGCAGCTCCAGTCCCCCTAGCGGGACCAAAAACATTCAGTACTTC | CASSSSPPSGTKNIQYF | TRBJ2-4 | TRBD2 | TRBV5-6 | .
TGTGCCAGCAGTTACAGCCTAGCGGGGGTAAATGAGCAGTTCTTC | CASSYSLAGVNEQFF | TRBJ2-1 | TRBD2 | TRBV6-2/TRBV6-3 | .
TGTGCCAGCAGCTTGGTAGCCAAAAACATTCAGTACTTC | CASSLVAKNIQYF | TRBJ2-4 | . | TRBV5-6 | .
TGTGCCAGCTCACCTGGCACACGGCTCAGGCAGGGGAGCTCCTACGAGCAGTACTTC | CASSPGTRLRQGSSYEQYF | TRBJ2-7 | . | TRBV18 | .
TGTGCCAGCAGCCAAGTGCAGACAGTGAGCTCTGAAGCTTTCTTT | CASSQVQTVSSEAFF | TRBJ1-1 | . | TRBV3-1/TRBV3-2 | .
TGTGCCAGCAGCGCGACAGAGGCCTATAATTCACCCCTCCACTTT | CASSATEAYNSPLHF | TRBJ1-6 | . | TRBV9 | .
TGCGCCAGCAGCCAAGAGACAGGGATGTACACTGAAGCTTTCTTT | CASSQETGMYTEAFF | TRBJ1-1 | TRBD1 | TRBV4-3 | .
TGTGCCAGCAGCCAAGCAGCCGGGACAGGGGAAGTGGGCGAGCAGTACTTC | CASSQAAGTGEVGEQYF | TRBJ2-7 | TRBD1 | TRBV11-3 | .
TGTGCCAGCAGTGAAGCGGGGGGGGGCACAGATACGCAGTATTTT | CASSEAGGGTDTQYF | TRBJ2-3 | TRBD2 | TRBV6-4 | many
TGTGCTAGTGGTTTGTCTGGGGCCAACGTCCTGACTTTC | CASGLSGANVLTF | TRBJ2-6 | . | TRBV12-5 | .
TGTGCCAGCAGTTACGGCGGGGGAGTGGACCACGAGCAGTACTTC | CASSYGGGVDHEQYF | TRBJ2-7 | TRBD2 | TRBV6-5 | .
TGTGCCAGCAGCCGAGAGACAGTTTTCCGGGAGCTGTTTTTT | CASSRETVFRELFF | TRBJ2-2 | . | TRBV14 | .
TGCGCCAGCAGCGACCCTAGCGGGGGGAACACCGGGGAGCTGTTTTTT | CASSDPSGGNTGELFF | TRBJ2-2 | TRBD2 | TRBV5-1 | .
TGTGCCAGTAGTATAGGGGGGCCACCCCCCCACAATGAGCAGTTCTTC | CASSIGGPPPHNEQFF | TRBJ2-1 | . | TRBV19 | .
TGTGCCAGCAGCTTAGCGGAGGGGTCGGCTTTCTTT | CASSLAEGSAFF | TRBJ1-1 | . | TRBV7-6 | .
TGTGCCAGCAGTCTCCCCCAGGGGACGGGGGAAAAACTGTTTTTT | CASSLPQGTGEKLFF | TRBJ1-4 | . | TRBV6-5 | .
TGTGCCAGCAGCCTACTAGATCTAGCCAAAAACATTCAGTACTTC | CASSLLDLAKNIQYF | TRBJ2-4 | . | TRBV5-5 | .
TGTGCCAGCAGTTCCGAGGGTGGAGATACGCAGTATTTT | CASSSEGGDTQYF | TRBJ2-3 | . | TRBV7-9 | .
TGTGCCAGCAGTGAAGCGCCCACTGAAGCTTTCTTT | CASSEAPTEAFF | TRBJ1-1 | . | TRBV6-1 | .
TGTGCCAGCTCCAGACAAGACCGGGGGGAATCGGATACGCAGTATTTT | CASSRQDRGESDTQYF | TRBJ2-3 | TRBD2 | TRBV9 | once